A selection of T cell receptor beta chains follows, all from one sample in a study of T cell responses to AZD1222 COVID-19 vaccine. Here immunoSEQ multiplex PCR was the method, and the copy in TCRdb shows in-frame clones only, minus some. In the table there are over 75,000 clones, approximately 85% of which are singletons. The source was peripheral blood, collected 28 days after the second AZD1222 dose. The receptors were gathered from an adult who received the AZD1222 COVID-19 vaccine. CDR3s include the opening cysteine and the closing phenylalanine or tryptophan. The order of the fields is clone size, J gene, D gene, V gene, CDR3 protein, CDR3 DNA. A D gene is named only where the DNA matches it firmly. Size tells how often a clone was seen (once, few, many) or the class of an expanded clone, and some rows leave it out.

clone_size: NA; j_call: TRBJ1-3; d_call: NA; v_call: TRBV9; cdr3_aa: CASSVRNTIYF; cdr3_nt: TGTGCCAGCAGCGTACGAAACACCATATATTTT
clone_size: NA; j_call: TRBJ1-5; d_call: TRBD1; v_call: TRBV19; cdr3_aa: CATDRGWGNQPQHF; cdr3_nt: TGTGCCACCGACAGGGGATGGGGCAATCAGCCCCAGCATTTT
clone_size: NA; j_call: TRBJ1-3; d_call: NA; v_call: TRBV5-1; cdr3_aa: CASSLRGGRGNTIYF; cdr3_nt: TGCGCCAGCAGCTTGCGAGGGGGTCGAGGAAACACCATATATTTT
clone_size: NA; j_call: TRBJ1-5; d_call: NA; v_call: TRBV6-5; cdr3_aa: CASRADLPDQPQHF; cdr3_nt: TGTGCCAGCAGGGCAGATCTCCCCGATCAGCCCCAGCATTTT
clone_size: NA; j_call: TRBJ1-4; d_call: NA; v_call: TRBV18; cdr3_aa: CASSPDNGWREKLFF; cdr3_nt: TGTGCCAGCTCGCCGGATAACGGGTGGCGTGAAAAACTGTTTTTT
clone_size: NA; j_call: TRBJ1-5; d_call: NA; v_call: TRBV11-2; cdr3_aa: CASSGTWDNQPQHF; cdr3_nt: TGTGCCAGCAGCGGGACGTGGGACAATCAGCCCCAGCATTTT
clone_size: NA; j_call: TRBJ2-4; d_call: TRBD2; v_call: TRBV6-5; cdr3_aa: CASSRGGKNIQYF; cdr3_nt: TGTGCCAGCAGTCGGGGAGGGAAAAACATTCAGTACTTC
clone_size: NA; j_call: TRBJ2-2; d_call: NA; v_call: TRBV5-8; cdr3_aa: CASSFSTLVGTGELFF; cdr3_nt: TGTGCCAGCAGCTTTTCGACGCTCGTTGGCACCGGGGAGCTGTTTTTT
clone_size: NA; j_call: TRBJ1-5; d_call: NA; v_call: TRBV7-2; cdr3_aa: CASSLDRVQPQHF; cdr3_nt: TGTGCCAGCAGCTTAGACAGGGTCCAGCCCCAGCATTTT
clone_size: NA; j_call: TRBJ2-7; d_call: NA; v_call: TRBV30; cdr3_aa: CASNQQGGYEQYF; cdr3_nt: TGTGCCTCCAACCAGCAGGGAGGCTACGAGCAGTACTTC
clone_size: NA; j_call: TRBJ1-1; d_call: NA; v_call: TRBV11-3; cdr3_aa: CASSANGGRLTEAFF; cdr3_nt: TGTGCCAGCAGCGCGAACGGGGGGCGGTTGACTGAAGCTTTCTTT
clone_size: NA; j_call: TRBJ1-4; d_call: TRBD1; v_call: TRBV4-3; cdr3_aa: CASSQSTGGSGKLFF; cdr3_nt: TGCGCCAGCAGCCAATCGACAGGGGGATCAGGAAAACTGTTTTTT
clone_size: NA; j_call: TRBJ2-3; d_call: TRBD2; v_call: TRBV4-3; cdr3_aa: CASSPAVGGSTDTQYF; cdr3_nt: TGCGCCAGCAGCCCCGCGGTCGGCGGGAGTACAGATACGCAGTATTTT
clone_size: NA; j_call: TRBJ2-7; d_call: TRBD2; v_call: TRBV7-9; cdr3_aa: CASSSPDRHGRYEQYF; cdr3_nt: TGTGCCAGCAGCTCCCCGGATCGTCACGGGAGGTACGAGCAGTACTTC
clone_size: NA; j_call: TRBJ1-1; d_call: NA; v_call: TRBV9; cdr3_aa: CASSTPGTGNTEAFF; cdr3_nt: TGTGCCAGCAGTACCCCAGGGACGGGGAACACTGAAGCTTTCTTT
clone_size: NA; j_call: TRBJ1-1; d_call: NA; v_call: TRBV18; cdr3_aa: CASSLESQAFF; cdr3_nt: TGTGCCAGCTCGCTTGAAAGCCAAGCTTTCTTT
clone_size: NA; j_call: TRBJ2-4; d_call: NA; v_call: TRBV7-8; cdr3_aa: CASSFGVTSTLAKNIQYF; cdr3_nt: TGTGCCAGCAGCTTCGGTGTGACTAGTACTCTAGCCAAAAACATTCAGTACTTC
clone_size: NA; j_call: TRBJ2-5; d_call: TRBD2; v_call: TRBV7-6; cdr3_aa: CASSLDSGGAGRETQYF; cdr3_nt: TGTGCCAGCAGCTTAGACAGCGGGGGGGCCGGGCGAGAGACCCAGTACTTC
clone_size: NA; j_call: TRBJ1-4; d_call: NA; v_call: TRBV3-1/TRBV3-2; cdr3_aa: CASSQADEKLFF; cdr3_nt: TGTGCCAGCAGCCAAGCGGATGAAAAACTGTTTTTT
clone_size: NA; j_call: TRBJ2-3; d_call: NA; v_call: TRBV3-1/TRBV3-2; cdr3_aa: CASSPEGDTQYF; cdr3_nt: TGTGCCAGCAGCCCCGAGGGGGATACGCAGTATTTT
clone_size: few; j_call: TRBJ1-5; d_call: NA; v_call: TRBV19; cdr3_aa: CASSIDRSNQPQHF; cdr3_nt: TGTGCCAGTAGTATAGATCGTTCCAATCAGCCCCAGCATTTT
clone_size: NA; j_call: TRBJ2-7; d_call: NA; v_call: TRBV7-2; cdr3_aa: CASSTGTGYYEQYF; cdr3_nt: TGTGCCAGCAGCACCGGGACCGGGTACTACGAGCAGTACTTC
clone_size: NA; j_call: TRBJ2-1; d_call: NA; v_call: TRBV11-2; cdr3_aa: CASSLSSYNEQFF; cdr3_nt: TGTGCCAGCAGCCTAAGTTCCTACAATGAGCAGTTCTTC
clone_size: NA; j_call: TRBJ1-2; d_call: NA; v_call: TRBV5-6; cdr3_aa: CASSAGLYGYTF; cdr3_nt: TGTGCCAGCAGCGCAGGACTCTATGGCTACACCTTC
clone_size: NA; j_call: TRBJ1-3; d_call: TRBD1; v_call: TRBV6-7; cdr3_aa: CASTTGEGSGNTIYF; cdr3_nt: TGTGCCAGCACCACAGGGGAAGGCTCTGGAAACACCATATATTTT
clone_size: NA; j_call: TRBJ2-5; d_call: NA; v_call: TRBV18; cdr3_aa: CASSEERGSETQYF; cdr3_nt: TGTGCCAGCTCCGAGGAAAGGGGCTCAGAGACCCAGTACTTC